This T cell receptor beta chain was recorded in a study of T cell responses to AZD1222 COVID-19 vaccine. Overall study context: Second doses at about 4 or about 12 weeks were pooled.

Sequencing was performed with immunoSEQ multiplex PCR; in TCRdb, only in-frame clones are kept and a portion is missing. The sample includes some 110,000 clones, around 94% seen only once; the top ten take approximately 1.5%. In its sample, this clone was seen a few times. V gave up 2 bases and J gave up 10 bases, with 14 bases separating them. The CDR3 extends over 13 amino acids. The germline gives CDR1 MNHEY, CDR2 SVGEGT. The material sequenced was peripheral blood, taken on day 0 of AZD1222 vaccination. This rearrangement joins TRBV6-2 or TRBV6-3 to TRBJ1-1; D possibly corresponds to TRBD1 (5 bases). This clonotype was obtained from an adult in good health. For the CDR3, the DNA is TGTGCCAGCAGTTACGCCCCGCGCGGGACAGCTTTCTTT. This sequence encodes CASSYAPRGTAFF.